These 13 T cell receptor beta chains share one sample of origin, sequenced in a study of blood T cell repertoires in COVID-19. Repertoires were generated with immunoSEQ multiplex PCR, while TCRdb's copy carries only in-frame clones and drops some. The table shows about 54,000 clones, with 87% occurring only once. Sequencing input: peripheral blood. The receptor source for this set is a man aged 35 to 55 with COVID-19, enrolled during active disease.

The V gene is TRBV9, the J gene TRBJ2-2; weak D call: TRBD1 (5 bases). V was cut by 4 bases and J by 5 bases, with 15 bases left in between. The germline V gene has CDR1 SGDLS and CDR2 YYNGEE. The CDR3 covers 15 residues. Written as DNA, the CDR3 is TGTGCCAGCAGCTCTAAGGGGATGGGAACCGGGGAGCTGTTTTTT. Translation: CASSSKGMGTGELFF.

This clone appeared once. This chain connects TRBV19 to TRBJ1-2; 7 bases are a match to TRBD1. The CDR3 length is 15 residues. Germline V lookup: CDR1 LNHDA, CDR2 SQIVND (reference sequence). J gave up 2 bases and V 10 bases, and 13 bases lay outside the gene matches. The CDR3 nucleotides read TGTGCCACTTCCGAGGGGAGCAGGGGGAACTATGGCTACACCTTC. Its protein product is CATSEGSRGNYGYTF.

The chain is built from TRBV19 and TRBJ2-3; 8 nucleotides match TRBD2. J lost 3 bases, V lost 6 bases, and 8 bases had no gene match. CDR1 and CDR2 from the germline V gene are LNHDA and SQIVND (reference sequence). The CDR3 loop spans 15 amino acids. CDR3 sequence reads: CASSSGGGRTDTQYF. In DNA, the CDR3 is TGTGCCAGTAGCTCAGGCGGGGGGAGAACAGATACGCAGTATTTT. Supplemented by reference TRBV19 and TRBJ2-3, the full variable domain reads DGGITQSPKYLFRKEGQNVTLSCEQNLNHDAMYWYRQDPGQGLRLIYYSQIVNDFQKGDIAEGYSVSREKKESFPLTVTSAQKNPTAFYLCASSSGGGRTDTQYFGPGTRLTVL.

This clone was seen only a few times. The chain joins TRBV6-5 to TRBJ2-2; D call uncertain. The CDR3 totals 12 residues. Trimming stripped 10 bases from V and 2 bases from J, with 8 bases between. Per the germline V gene, CDR1 is MNHEY and CDR2 is SVGAGI. The CDR3 is CAISRNTGELFF. The CDR3 DNA is TGTGCCATCTCTAGAAACACCGGGGAGCTGTTTTTT.

This chain joins TRBV6-1 and TRBJ1-2; D might be TRBD1 (5 bases). V was shortened by 2 bases and J by 5 bases, with 15 bases between the two germline ends. The CDR3 runs to 15 residues. Per the germline V gene, CDR1 is MNHNS and CDR2 is SASEGT. The CDR3 spells CASSENTGGPYGYTF. The DNA of the CDR3 is TGTGCCAGCAGTGAAAATACAGGCGGCCCTTATGGCTACACCTTC.

This clone was picked up one time. V usage is TRBV4-2 and J usage is TRBJ2-3; 14 bases agree with TRBD2. V trimming: 1 base; J trimming: 6 bases; junction bases outside the gene matches: 9. CDR1 and CDR2 from the germline V gene are LGHNA and YNFKEQ. CDR3 length equals 18 residues. CDR3 sequence (DNA): TGTGCCAGCAGCCAAGCCGCCGGACTAGCGGGAGGAGCGGATACGCAGTATTTT. It is translated as CASSQAAGLAGGADTQYF.

The rearrangement uses TRBV2 and TRBJ2-2; D is possibly TRBD2 (5 bases). CDR3 length: 14 amino acids. Trimming pared 6 bases from V and 1 base from J, leaving 9 bases between. In germline, CDR1 is SNHLY, CDR2 FYNNEI. The CDR3 DNA sequence: TGTGCCAGCAGGGACGGGATGAACACCGGGGAGCTGTTTTTT. Amino acids: CASRDGMNTGELFF.

In its sample, this clone was seen once. The gene calls are TRBV28 and TRBJ1-1, with TRBD1 matching 7 bases. The germline gives CDR1 MDHEN, CDR2 SYDVKM. This CDR3 contains 14 residues. Trimming cost V 5 bases and J 1 base; bases outside gene matches: 4. This CDR3 is CASSPGQANTEAFF. CDR3 bases: TGTGCCAGCAGTCCAGGACAGGCGAACACTGAAGCTTTCTTT.

This rearrangement joins TRBV5-6 to TRBJ1-4; 7 bases fit TRBD1. The ends lost 2 bases at V and 1 base at J; junction bases unmatched: 5. The CDR3 is 16 residues long. Germline lookup yields CDR1 SGHDT and CDR2 YYEEEE. In nucleotides, the CDR3 is TGTGCCAGCAGCTTAACCCAGGGGGGAACTAATGAAAAACTGTTTTTT. Translated: CASSLTQGGTNEKLFF.

The rearrangement links TRBV5-1 to TRBJ2-7, with a possible D match to TRBD2 (5 bases). Trimming stripped 6 bases from V and 3 bases from J, with 22 bases between. The germline V gene encodes CDR1 SGHRS and CDR2 YFSETQ. The CDR3 totals 16 residues. The CDR3 sequence is CASTLWGAYEDYEQYF. In DNA, the CDR3 is TGCGCCAGCACCTTATGGGGAGCCTACGAGGACTACGAGCAGTACTTC.

V gene TRBV2 combines with J gene TRBJ2-7; TRBD2 agrees at 8 bases. Germline trimming cut 1 base from V and 5 bases from J; bases unmatched to any gene: 7. CDR1 and CDR2 from the germline V gene are SNHLY and FYNNEI. CDR3 size: 15 residues. DNA for the CDR3: TGTGCCAGCAGTGAAGAAGCGGGGGCTTTAAACGAGCAGTACTTC. This encodes CASSEEAGALNEQYF.

The CDR3 region is CAISADGTSGTPNTGELFF. CDR3 nucleotides: TGTGCCATCAGTGCCGATGGGACTAGCGGGACCCCGAACACCGGGGAGCTGTTTTTT. V gene TRBV10-3 combines with J gene TRBJ2-2; 13 bases line up with TRBD2. CDR1 ENHRY and CDR2 SYGVKD come from the germline V gene. The CDR3 runs to 19 residues. V shed 4 bases, J shed 0 bases, and the junction held 8 bases outside the gene matches.

This rearrangement joins TRBV5-1 to TRBJ2-7, with TRBD2 matching over 14 bases. Unmatched junction bases numbered 5, after V lost 4 bases and J lost 5 bases. There are 15 residues in the CDR3. The germline V gene encodes CDR1 SGHRS and CDR2 YFSETQ. CDR3 in DNA: TGCGCCAGCAGCATACCGACTAGCGGGGGGGACGAGCAGTACTTC. It yields the protein CASSIPTSGGDEQYF.